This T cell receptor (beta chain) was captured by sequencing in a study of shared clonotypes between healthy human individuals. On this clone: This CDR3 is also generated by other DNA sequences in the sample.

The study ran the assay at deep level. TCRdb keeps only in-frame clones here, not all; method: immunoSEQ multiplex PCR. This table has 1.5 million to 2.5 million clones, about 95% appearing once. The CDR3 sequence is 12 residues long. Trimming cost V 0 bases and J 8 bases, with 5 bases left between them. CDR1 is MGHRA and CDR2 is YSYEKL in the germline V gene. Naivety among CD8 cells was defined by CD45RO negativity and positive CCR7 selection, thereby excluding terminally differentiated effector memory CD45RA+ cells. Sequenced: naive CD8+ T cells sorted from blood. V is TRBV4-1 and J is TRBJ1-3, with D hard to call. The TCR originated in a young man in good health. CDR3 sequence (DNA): TGCGCCAGCAGCCAAGAAGGATACACCATATATTTT. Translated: CASSQEGYTIYF.